A selection of T cell receptor beta chains follows, all from one sample in a study of blood T cell repertoires in COVID-19. Repertoires were generated with immunoSEQ multiplex PCR, while TCRdb's copy carries only in-frame clones and drops some. Seen here are 95,000 to 100,000 clones, 91% observed once, and the top ten hold approximately 15%. Sequenced sample: peripheral blood. Receptor source: a man aged 50 to 60 with acute or convalescent COVID-19. CDR3s include the opening cysteine and the closing phenylalanine or tryptophan. The D gene is left open where the match is weak. Clone size appears in some rows only: once, few, many, or a class for an expanded clone.

V,D,size,J,DNA,CDR3
TRBV7-2,NA,NA,TRBJ2-1,TGTGCCAGCAGCCCACGGACAGTATTTGAGCAGTTCTTC,CASSPRTVFEQFF
TRBV19,NA,once,TRBJ2-1,TGTGCCAGTAGTCCCCTAGGGCTGGGGGGTGAGCAGTTCTTC,CASSPLGLGGEQFF
TRBV6-5,TRBD2,NA,TRBJ2-7,TGTGCCAGCAGGCGCGGGGGCGAGCAGTACTTC,CASRRGGEQYF
TRBV27,TRBD1,NA,TRBJ2-2,TGTGCCAGCAGTTTTGGGACAGGGGGCACCGGGGAGCTGTTTTTT,CASSFGTGGTGELFF
TRBV5-8,TRBD2,NA,TRBJ2-1,TGTGCCAGCAGCGGCCCGGGACTAGCACGAAGCAATGAGCAGTTCTTC,CASSGPGLARSNEQFF
TRBV6-5,NA,NA,TRBJ1-2,TGTGCCAGCGACCCATTGGACAGAGGGCTCGGCTACACCTTC,CASDPLDRGLGYTF
TRBV19,NA,NA,TRBJ1-2,TGTGCCAGTAGTGCCCCCTTGCCCGGAGGTGGCTACACCTTC,CASSAPLPGGGYTF
TRBV7-9,NA,once,TRBJ2-7,TGTGCCAGCAGCCCGGAGGGGGCAGCGCAGTACTTC,CASSPEGAAQYF
TRBV4-2,NA,NA,TRBJ1-5,TGTGCCAGCAGCCAAGATGGGCAGGGAAATCAGCCCCAGCATTTT,CASSQDGQGNQPQHF
TRBV3-1/TRBV3-2,TRBD2,NA,TRBJ2-5,TGTGCCAGCAGACAGGGGCTAGCGGGGGGGCCCCAGTACTTC,CASRQGLAGGPQYF
TRBV12-3/TRBV12-4,NA,NA,TRBJ1-1,TGTGCCGAGTCTCGACACCCGAACACTGAAGCTTTCTTT,CAESRHPNTEAFF
TRBV5-4,TRBD2,NA,TRBJ2-2,TGTGCCAGCAGCCGGGTCGGGACTAGCGGGGGGCGCCTGAACACCGGGGAGCTGTTTTTT,CASSRVGTSGGRLNTGELFF
TRBV10-3,NA,NA,TRBJ1-5,TGTGCCATCAGTGAAAAACAGGGCAATCAGCCCCAGCATTTT,CAISEKQGNQPQHF
TRBV3-1/TRBV3-2,TRBD1,NA,TRBJ1-3,TGTGCCAGCAGCCAAGGGGACAGGGCCGCGGTCACCATATATTTT,CASSQGDRAAVTIYF
TRBV3-1/TRBV3-2,NA,NA,TRBJ1-5,TGTGCCAGCAGCGGCCAGGTCAATCAGCCCCAGCATTTT,CASSGQVNQPQHF
TRBV7-9,TRBD1,NA,TRBJ1-1,TGTGCCAGCAGCCTACAGGGGGCGAACACTGAAGCTTTCTTT,CASSLQGANTEAFF
TRBV5-1,NA,NA,TRBJ2-7,TGCGCCAGCAGCTTGAGCCCAGGGATGCACGAGCAGTACTTC,CASSLSPGMHEQYF
TRBV11-2,TRBD1,NA,TRBJ1-2,TGTGCCAGCAGCTCACAGGGGGGATACTATGGCTACACCTTC,CASSSQGGYYGYTF
TRBV7-2,TRBD1,NA,TRBJ1-1,TGTGCCAGCAGCCAGACAGGGGGCGCAGGATTGGCTTTCTTT,CASSQTGGAGLAFF
TRBV19,TRBD1,once,TRBJ1-5,TGTGCCAGTAGTCCGACAGACAGGGCCGTACGGAACAATCAGCCCCAGCATTTT,CASSPTDRAVRNNQPQHF
TRBV4-2,TRBD2,NA,TRBJ2-1,TGTGCCAGCAGCCAAGCCGCGACTAGCGGAAACAATGAGCAGTTCTTC,CASSQAATSGNNEQFF
TRBV18,NA,NA,TRBJ2-1,TGTGCCAGCTCACTCATGGAGGGAGTGACGGGTGAGCAGTTCTTC,CASSLMEGVTGEQFF
TRBV12-3/TRBV12-4,NA,NA,TRBJ2-7,TGTGCCAGCAGCAGGCAGCCCTCCTACGAGCAGTACTTC,CASSRQPSYEQYF
TRBV11-2,NA,NA,TRBJ2-7,TGTGCCAGCAGCTTAGGACGCCCCCAGGTTCACAGGTACTTC,CASSLGRPQVHRYF
TRBV6-5,NA,NA,TRBJ1-1,TGTGCCAGCAAATCTTTTGGGGGCGGGCAGGAAGCTTTCTTT,CASKSFGGGQEAFF
TRBV6-2/TRBV6-3,NA,once,TRBJ2-1,TGTGCCAGCAGTTACTCGAGAGGGAGCTCCTACAATGAGCAGTTCTTC,CASSYSRGSSYNEQFF
TRBV6-5,NA,NA,TRBJ1-1,TGTGCCAGCAGTCCGGGCAATACAGGGACTGAAGCTTTCTTT,CASSPGNTGTEAFF
TRBV7-2,TRBD1,NA,TRBJ2-7,TGTGCCAGCAGCTTGGGGTATGGGACAGGCTACCTCAGCTCCTACGAGCAGTACTTC,CASSLGYGTGYLSSYEQYF
TRBV18,TRBD1,NA,TRBJ2-7,TGTGCCAGCTCACCTGTCAGGGACAGCTACGAGCAGTACTTC,CASSPVRDSYEQYF
TRBV6-6,TRBD2,NA,TRBJ2-2,TGTGCCAGCAGTCGACCAGGACTAGCGGGGGGTACCGGGGAGCTGTTTTTT,CASSRPGLAGGTGELFF
TRBV9,NA,NA,TRBJ2-6,TGTGCCAGCAGCGTTGACCACAGCTCTGGGGCCAACGTCCTGACTTTC,CASSVDHSSGANVLTF
TRBV19,NA,once,TRBJ2-5,TGTGCCAGTAGTATAGAGGGAGCGAGTGAGACCCAGTACTTC,CASSIEGASETQYF
TRBV5-4,TRBD2,NA,TRBJ2-2,TGTGCCAGCAGCTTGGTTGCGGGGGGCCGCACCGGGGAGCTGTTTTTT,CASSLVAGGRTGELFF